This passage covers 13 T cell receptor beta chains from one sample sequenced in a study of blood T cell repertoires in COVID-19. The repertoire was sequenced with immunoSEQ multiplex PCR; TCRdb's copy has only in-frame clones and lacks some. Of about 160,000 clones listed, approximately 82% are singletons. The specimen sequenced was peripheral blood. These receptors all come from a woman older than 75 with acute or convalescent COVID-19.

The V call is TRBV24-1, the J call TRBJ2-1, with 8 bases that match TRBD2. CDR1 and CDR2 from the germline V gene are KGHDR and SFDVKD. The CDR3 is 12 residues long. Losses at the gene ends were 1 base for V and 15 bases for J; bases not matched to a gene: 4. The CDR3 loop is CATSDFSGGLFF. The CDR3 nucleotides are TGTGCCACCAGTGATTTCTCGGGAGGGCTGTTCTTC.

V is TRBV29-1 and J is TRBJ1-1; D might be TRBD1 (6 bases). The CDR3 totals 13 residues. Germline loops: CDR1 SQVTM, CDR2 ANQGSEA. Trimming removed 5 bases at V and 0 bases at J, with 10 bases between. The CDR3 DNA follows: TGCAGCGTTCAGGGGAGCATGAACACTGAAGCTTTCTTT. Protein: CSVQGSMNTEAFF.

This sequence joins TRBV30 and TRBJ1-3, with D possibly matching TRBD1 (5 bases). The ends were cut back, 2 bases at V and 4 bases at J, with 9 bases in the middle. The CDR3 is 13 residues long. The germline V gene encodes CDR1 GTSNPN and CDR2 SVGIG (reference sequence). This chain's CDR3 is CAWSRGGGNTIYF. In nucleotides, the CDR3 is TGTGCCTGGAGTAGGGGCGGAGGAAACACCATATATTTT.

CDR3 sequence reads: CASSTSLQGNSPLHF. As DNA, the CDR3 is TGTGCCAGCAGCACAAGCCTGCAGGGTAATTCACCCCTCCACTTT. This chain joins TRBV11-2 and TRBJ1-6; a weak D match, TRBD1 (5 bases). Per the germline V gene, CDR1 is SGHAT and CDR2 is FQNNGV. V was cut by 5 bases and J by 6 bases, with 14 bases left in between. The CDR3 has 15 amino acids.

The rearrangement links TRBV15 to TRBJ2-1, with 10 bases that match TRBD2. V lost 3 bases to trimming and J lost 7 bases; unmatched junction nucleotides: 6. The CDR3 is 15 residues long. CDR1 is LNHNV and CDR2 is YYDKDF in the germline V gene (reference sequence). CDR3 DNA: TGTGCCACCAGCAGGGTAGCGGGAGGCGGGAATGAGCAGTTCTTC. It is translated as CATSRVAGGGNEQFF.

The CDR3 sequence is CASSIPGGGYTF. CDR3 coding DNA: TGTGCCAGTAGTATCCCGGGGGGGGGCTACACCTTC. The chain has TRBV19 and TRBJ1-2, with D possibly being TRBD1 (5 bases). Trimming left V 3 bases short and J 8 bases short, with 10 bases between. Germline V gives CDR1 LNHDA, CDR2 SQIVND (reference sequence). The CDR3 has 12 amino acids. The entire variable domain, with the rest obtained from reference TRBV19 and TRBJ1-2, is as follows: DGGITQSPKYLFRKEGQNVTLSCEQNLNHDAMYWYRQDPGQGLRLIYYSQIVNDFQKGDIAEGYSVSREKKESFPLTVTSAQKNPTAFYLCASSIPGGGYTFGSGTRLTVV.

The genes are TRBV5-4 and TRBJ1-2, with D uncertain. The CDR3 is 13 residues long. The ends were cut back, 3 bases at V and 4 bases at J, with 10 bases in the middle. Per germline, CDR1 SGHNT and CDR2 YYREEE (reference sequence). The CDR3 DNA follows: TGTGCCAGCAGCTCAGACATCCTCTATGGCTACACCTTC. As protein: CASSSDILYGYTF.

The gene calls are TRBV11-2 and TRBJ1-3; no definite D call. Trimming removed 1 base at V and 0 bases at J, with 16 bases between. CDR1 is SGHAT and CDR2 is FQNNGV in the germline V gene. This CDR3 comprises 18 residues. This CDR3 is CASSLVRPSVSSGNTIYF. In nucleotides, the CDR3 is TGTGCCAGCAGCTTAGTGAGGCCGTCTGTTAGCTCTGGAAACACCATATATTTT.

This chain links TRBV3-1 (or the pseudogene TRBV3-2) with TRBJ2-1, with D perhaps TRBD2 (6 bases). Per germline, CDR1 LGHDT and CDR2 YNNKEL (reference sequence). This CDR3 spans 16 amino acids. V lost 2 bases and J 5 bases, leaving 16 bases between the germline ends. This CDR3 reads CASSQFRGLADNEQFF. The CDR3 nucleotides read TGTGCCAGCAGCCAATTCCGGGGCTTAGCGGACAATGAGCAGTTCTTC.

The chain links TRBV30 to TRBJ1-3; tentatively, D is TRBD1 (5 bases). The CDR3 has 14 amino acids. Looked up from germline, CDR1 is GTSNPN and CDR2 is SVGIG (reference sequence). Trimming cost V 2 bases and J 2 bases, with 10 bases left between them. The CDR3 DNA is TGTGCCTGGAGTCCCCGGGGGGCTGGAAACACCATATATTTT. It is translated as CAWSPRGAGNTIYF.

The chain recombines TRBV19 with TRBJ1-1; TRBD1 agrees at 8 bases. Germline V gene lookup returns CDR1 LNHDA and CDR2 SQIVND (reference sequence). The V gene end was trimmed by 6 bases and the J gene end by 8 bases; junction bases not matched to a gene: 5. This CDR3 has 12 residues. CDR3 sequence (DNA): TGTGCCAGTAGCCTGGGACAGGTGGAAGCTTTCTTT. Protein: CASSLGQVEAFF.

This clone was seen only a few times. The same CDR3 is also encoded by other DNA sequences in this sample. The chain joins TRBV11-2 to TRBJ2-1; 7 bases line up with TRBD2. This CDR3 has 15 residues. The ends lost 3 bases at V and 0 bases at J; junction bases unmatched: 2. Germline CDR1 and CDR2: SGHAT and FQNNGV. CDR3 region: CASSLTGGSYNEQFF. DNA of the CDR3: TGTGCCAGCAGCTTGACGGGAGGCTCCTACAATGAGCAGTTCTTC.

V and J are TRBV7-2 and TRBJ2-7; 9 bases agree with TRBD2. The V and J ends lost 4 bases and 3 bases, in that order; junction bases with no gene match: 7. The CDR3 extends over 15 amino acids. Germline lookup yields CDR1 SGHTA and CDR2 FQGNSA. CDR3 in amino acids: CASSYRTSAHYEQYF. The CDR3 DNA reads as TGTGCCAGCAGCTACAGGACTAGCGCCCACTACGAGCAGTACTTC.